Detailed here is one T cell receptor beta chain. In its sample, this clonotype was seen a few times. This clone's antigen is unknown. Base qualities are not recorded, but no much larger clone differs from it by a single base. This specimen belongs to a study of spatial heterogeneity in lung cancer (dated by TCRdb to between 2018 and 2021). Regarding the complete study: The donors were about 65 patients from the lung TRACERx cohort who had early-stage, untreated non-small cell lung cancer. Beta-chain transcripts were consistently detected in greater numbers than alpha-chain transcripts, which likely reflected higher beta-chain transcript abundance. The study linked features of the TCR repertoire to counts of nonsynonymous mutations, which were determined by whole-exome sequencing of tumor tissue. At surgery, both alpha and beta chains were TCR-sequenced in roughly 230 tumor regions, 63 to 65 matched nontumor lung samples and some 56 PBMC samples. Follow-up PBMC samples were sequenced whenever available, with a median time to follow-up of roughly 26 months after resection. In the raw uncorrected reads, each unique combination of TCR and UMI appeared more than ten times on average. TCR alpha and beta repertoires were quantitatively compared across multiple tumor regions, matched nontumor lung and blood in non-small cell lung cancer. Study-wide conclusions, independent of this receptor: Ubiquitous expanded tumor TCRs were found in blood more often at tumor resection than at routine follow-up. Confirming at a functional level the hypothesis that regional TCRs recognize regional mutations was considered to require additional single-cell paired TCR alpha and beta sequencing. Comparisons of baseline and follow-up blood repertoires included only approximately 14 patients.

Receptor amplification or capture employed 5' RACE. The run used a NextSeq 500. In the TCR library protocol, a unique molecular identifier was attached to each TCR cDNA molecule so that PCR and sequencing errors could be corrected. As for the original processing: Decombinator tools were used for TCR identification, UMI-based error correction and CDR3 extraction. TCRs above a frequency of 2 per 1,000, corresponding to the top 1% of the tumor frequency distribution, were defined as expanded. Renyi diversity was calculated using the R vegan package after each repertoire was subsampled 100 times to 5,000 TCRs. CDR3 similarity networks were constructed using string-kernel similarity of amino acid triplets, with links drawn between CDR3s whose pairwise similarity was above 0.82. The public reads were reprocessed in TCRdb via fastp at Q25 and MiXCR, keeping in-frame beta chains. One record per CDR3 amino acid sequence lists the most common genes and DNA. The V and J calls, along with clone size, are taken from TCRdb and not from the paper's own processing. This sample comprises about 110,000 distinct CDR3 sequences, approximately 10% of them detected only once. 20% to 30% of the sample belongs to the ten largest clones.

In light of the paper, this sample's time point label describes: blood at routine non-recurrence follow-up after resection. Without any cell sorting, TCR sequencing was performed on whole RNA extracted either from tumor and nontumor lung tissue or from cryopreserved PBMC samples. Only patients for whom sufficient RNA was available from at least two tumor regions were selected for TCR sequencing. This clonotype was sampled from a female donor with early-stage non-small cell lung cancer. The material sequenced was PBMCs, taken at follow-up.

CDR3 reads: CASSLGRPPEAFF. At the DNA level, the sequence is TGTGCCAGCAGTCTTGGACGTCCGCCTGAAGCTTTCTTT. The rearranged segments are TRBV28 and TRBJ1-1, with the D gene not confidently named. CDR1 and CDR2 are read off the germline V gene as MDHEN and SYDVKM. V and J are truncated by 5 bases and 6 bases respectively, leaving an intervening sequence of 13 bases. The CDR3 has 13 amino acids, counting the end cysteine and phenylalanine. Solely the CDR3 DNA is kept, with 39 bases framed from the first base.